These 6 T cell receptor beta chains were all obtained from the same sample, sequenced in a study of T cell repertoires in ileal Crohn's disease. Indicated time point: inflamed ileum from the surgical specimen. Assay: immunoSEQ multiplex PCR; the TCRdb copy retains only in-frame clones and omits some. The sample totals about 42 clones. The sequenced sample was ileal tissue. The receptors originated from an adult with Crohn's disease.

The CDR3 region has the DNA TGTGCCAGTAGAGTGACAGGGGGCATCAATGAGCAGTTCTTC. As protein: CASRVTGGINEQFF. The genes are TRBV19 and TRBJ2-1, with 10 nucleotides matching TRBD1. The CDR3 totals 14 residues. V was clipped by 6 bases and J by 6 bases; unmatched bases: 5. Germline V gene sequence: CDR1 LNHDA, CDR2 SQIVND (reference sequence).

The V gene is TRBV21-1, the J gene TRBJ1-4. TRBV21-1 is reported as a pseudogene. The CDR3 has 16 residues. CDR3 protein: CASSKKGGATNEKLFF. The CDR3 region has the DNA TGTGCCAGCAGCAAAAAAGGGGGGGCAACTAATGAAAAACTGTTTTTT.

This chain joins TRBV7-9 and TRBJ2-5, with TRBD1 identical over 7 bases. There are 14 residues in the CDR3. Trimming cost V 6 bases and J 2 bases; bases outside gene matches: 6. From germline, CDR1 is SEHNR and CDR2 FQNEAQ (reference sequence). CDR3 protein: CASRSGTAQETQYF. The DNA for the CDR3 is TGTGCCAGCAGGTCCGGGACAGCGCAAGAGACCCAGTACTTC. Using reference TRBV7-9 and TRBJ2-5 for the parts outside the CDR3, the full variable domain is DTGVSQNPRHKITKRGQNVTFRCDPISEHNRLYWYRQTLGQGPEFLTYFQNEAQLEKSRLLSDRFSAERPKGSFSTLEIQRTEQGDSAMYLCASRSGTAQETQYFGPGTRLLVL.

Notes on this clone: A junction boundary mismatches the germline segment, possibly from a read error. The chain joins TRBV5-1 to TRBJ2-1; 10 positions agree with TRBD2. The CDR3 is 14 residues long. Germline V gene sequence: CDR1 SGHRS, CDR2 YFSETQ. CDR3 residues: CASSLSVAGGPRIF. As DNA, the CDR3 is TGCGCCAGCAGCTTATCCGTAGCGGGGGGTCCGAGGATCTTC.

The chain has TRBV19 and TRBJ1-1; perhaps TRBD1 as D (6 bases). V was trimmed by 5 bases and J by 11 bases, leaving 21 bases between them. There are 14 residues in the CDR3. CDR1 is LNHDA, CDR2 SQIVND, per germline (reference sequence). CDR3 protein: CASSSRDLRGLAFF. The CDR3 coding sequence is TGTGCCAGTAGTTCGCGGGACCTCAGGGGTTTGGCTTTCTTT.

The rearrangement uses TRBV30 and TRBJ1-5, with a weak D call TRBD1 (5 bases). The V gene's germline CDR1 is GTSNPN and CDR2 SVGIG (reference sequence). This CDR3 has 13 residues. The V end lost 5 bases, the J end lost 2 bases, and 10 bases lay between the germline ends. The chain's CDR3 is CAWGTSGNQPQHF. CDR3 coding DNA: TGTGCCTGGGGGACGAGTGGCAATCAGCCCCAGCATTTT.